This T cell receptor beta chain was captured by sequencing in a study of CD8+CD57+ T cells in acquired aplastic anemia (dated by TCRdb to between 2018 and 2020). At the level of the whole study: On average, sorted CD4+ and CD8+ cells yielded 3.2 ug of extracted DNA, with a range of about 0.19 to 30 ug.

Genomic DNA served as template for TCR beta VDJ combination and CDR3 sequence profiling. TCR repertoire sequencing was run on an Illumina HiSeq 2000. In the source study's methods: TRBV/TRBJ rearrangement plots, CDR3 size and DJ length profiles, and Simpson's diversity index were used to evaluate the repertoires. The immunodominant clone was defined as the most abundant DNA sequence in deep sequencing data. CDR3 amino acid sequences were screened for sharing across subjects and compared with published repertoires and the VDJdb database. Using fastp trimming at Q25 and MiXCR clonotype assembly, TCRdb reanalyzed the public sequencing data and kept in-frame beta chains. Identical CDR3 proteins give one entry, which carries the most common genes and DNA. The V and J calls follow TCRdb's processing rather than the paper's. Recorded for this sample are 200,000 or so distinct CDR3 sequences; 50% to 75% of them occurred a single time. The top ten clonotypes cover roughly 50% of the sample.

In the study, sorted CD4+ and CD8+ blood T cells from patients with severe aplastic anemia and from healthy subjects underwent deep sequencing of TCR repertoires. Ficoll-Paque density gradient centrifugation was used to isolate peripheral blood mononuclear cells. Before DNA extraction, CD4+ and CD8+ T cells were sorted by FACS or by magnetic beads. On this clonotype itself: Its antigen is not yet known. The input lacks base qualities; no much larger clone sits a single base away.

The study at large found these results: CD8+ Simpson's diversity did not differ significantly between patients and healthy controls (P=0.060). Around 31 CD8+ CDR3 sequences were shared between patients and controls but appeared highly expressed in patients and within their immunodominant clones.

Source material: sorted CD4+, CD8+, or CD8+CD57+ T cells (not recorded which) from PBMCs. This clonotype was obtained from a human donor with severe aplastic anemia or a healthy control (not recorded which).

The CDR3 protein sequence reads: CSARDPPQTQYF. The sequenced DNA: TGCAGTGCTAGAGATCCCCCCCAGACCCAGTACTTC. The receptor chain draws on TRBV20-1 and TRBJ2-5; there is no confident call for the D gene. Cut back by 0 bases and 6 bases, the V and J ends lie 8 bases apart. The germline V gene (reference sequence) yields DFQATT for CDR1 and SNEGSKA for CDR2. The CDR3, from cysteine to phenylalanine, totals 12 residues. CDR3 DNA only is kept here, 36 bases in frame from base 1.